These 30 T cell receptor beta chains share one sample of origin, sequenced in a study of cytomegalovirus exposure and HLA in healthy donors. PCR primers comprised 60 Vbeta and 13 Jbeta primers. Measured with immunoSEQ multiplex PCR; TCRdb has only the in-frame clones, and not every one. The sample yields 120,000 or so clones, more than 9% seen once. The sequenced sample consisted of PBMCs. These receptors originate from a woman aged 18-29 years in good health and CMV-seropositive.

This sequence joins TRBV7-9 and TRBJ2-5, with TRBD2 matching over 8 bases. Germline V gene sequence: CDR1 SEHNR, CDR2 FQNEAQ (reference sequence). The V gene end was trimmed by 6 bases and the J gene end by 5 bases; junction bases not matched to a gene: 17. The CDR3 consists of 17 residues. The CDR3 coding sequence is TGTGCCAGCAGGCAGGCTAGCGGGTATATGAGCGCGGAGACCCAGTACTTC. It codes for CASRQASGYMSAETQYF.

This clone occurred a few times. This chain joins TRBV6-6 and TRBJ2-7, with TRBD2 matching over 7 bases. V dropped 2 bases and J dropped 4; count of bases not matched to a gene: 2. The CDR3 is 13 amino acids. Germline V gene sequence: CDR1 MNHNY, CDR2 SVGAGI (reference sequence). The CDR3 region has the DNA TGTGCCAGCAGTTACACTAGCGCGTACGAGCAGTACTTC. Encoded protein: CASSYTSAYEQYF.

The chain recombines TRBV6-1 with TRBJ1-1; D is ambiguous. Germline V CDR1 and CDR2: MNHNS, SASEGT. V was shortened by 7 bases and J by 1 base, with 13 bases between the two germline ends. This CDR3 spans 14 amino acids. The DNA for the CDR3 is TGTGCCAGCACCACGGAGAGCGCGAACACTGAAGCTTTCTTT. Residues: CASTTESANTEAFF.

This clone turned up a few times. The rearrangement links TRBV7-9 to TRBJ2-1; a weak D match, TRBD2 (6 bases). CDR1 and CDR2 from the germline V gene are SEHNR and FQNEAQ (reference sequence). The CDR3 is 16 residues long. Trimming took off 0 bases at V and 6 bases at J, with 15 bases between the two ends. CDR3 sequence (DNA): TGTGCCAGCAGCTTAGCCGGGACTTTAGGAGGCAATGAGCAGTTCTTC. Residues: CASSLAGTLGGNEQFF.

This clone was seen only a few times. This sequence joins TRBV20-1 and TRBJ1-1; the D gene is possibly TRBD1 (5 bases). CDR1 and CDR2 from the germline V gene are DFQATT and SNEGSKA (reference sequence). This CDR3 spans 11 amino acids. CDR3 DNA: TGCGGAGGGGAGGGGAACACTGAAGCTTTCTTT. Protein product: CGGEGNTEAFF.

The chain carries TRBV6-5 and TRBJ1-1; D may be TRBD1 (5 bases). The V end was cut by 5 bases, the J end by 4 bases, with 17 bases between. This CDR3 has 15 amino acids. Germline CDR1 reads MNHEY; CDR2 reads SVGAGI. The CDR3 bases are TGTGCCAGCAGTAGGGGACGGCCGGGACTCACTGAAGCTTTCTTT. This sequence encodes CASSRGRPGLTEAFF.

The rearrangement joins TRBV11-3 to TRBJ1-2; the match to TRBD1 covers 7 bases. Losses at the gene ends were 3 bases for V and 7 bases for J; bases not matched to a gene: 11. CDR3 length: 15 amino acids. CDR1 and CDR2 (germline): SGHNT, YENEEA. The CDR3 DNA is TGTGCCAGCAGCTTTGGAGGAACAGGGGTGGGTGGCTACACCTTC. This codes for CASSFGGTGVGGYTF.

This chain connects TRBV6-5 to TRBJ2-7; D is ambiguous. The CDR3 extends over 13 amino acids. The germline V gene encodes CDR1 MNHEY and CDR2 SVGAGI. V shed 0 bases and J shed 7 bases, with 10 bases lying between them. The CDR3 sequence is CASSYSSQREQYF. In nucleotides, the CDR3 is TGTGCCAGCAGTTACTCTAGCCAGAGGGAGCAGTACTTC.

The V gene is TRBV6-1, the J gene TRBJ2-2; possibly TRBD1 for D (6 bases). The V end was cut by 6 bases, the J end by 4 bases, with 12 bases between. This CDR3 has 14 amino acids. Germline V gives CDR1 MNHNS, CDR2 SASEGT. The CDR3 protein is CASRKQGGTGELFF. For the CDR3, the DNA is TGTGCCAGCAGGAAACAGGGCGGCACCGGGGAGCTGTTTTTT.

In its sample, this clone was seen a few times. This sequence joins TRBV29-1 and TRBJ2-7; 8 bases line up with TRBD2. Germline V gene data show CDR1 as SQVTM and CDR2 as ANQGSEA. The CDR3 runs 17 residues. Trimming took 4 bases from V and 0 from J; bases not matched to a gene: 14. The CDR3 region is CSVGGLAGRGSSYEQYF. DNA of the CDR3: TGCAGCGTTGGGGGCCTAGCGGGCCGTGGGAGCTCCTACGAGCAGTACTTC.

This clone was picked up a small number of times. V is TRBV5-6 and J is TRBJ2-3; 11 positions match TRBD2. The V gene end was trimmed by 0 bases and the J gene end by 6 bases; junction bases not matched to a gene: 3. Germline CDR1 SGHDT, CDR2 YYEEEE. The CDR3 consists of 15 residues. The CDR3 reads CASSLELAGADTQYF. The CDR3 bases are TGTGCCAGCAGCTTGGAACTAGCGGGAGCGGATACGCAGTATTTT. The whole variable domain, filled in from reference TRBV5-6 and TRBJ2-3, reads DAGVTQSPTHLIKTRGQQVTLRCSPKSGHDTVSWYQQALGQGPQFIFQYYEEEERQRGNFPDRFSGHQFPNYSSELNVNALLLGDSALYLCASSLELAGADTQYFGPGTRLTVL.

This clone was seen a few times. The J gene is TRBJ2-7, the V gene TRBV5-4, with TRBD2 matching over 12 bases. The CDR3 covers 16 residues. Germline lookup yields CDR1 SGHNT and CDR2 YYREEE (reference sequence). Trimming at V came to 4 bases and at J to 2 bases, leaving 7 bases not matched to a gene. This CDR3 reads CASSVRLAGEAYEQYF. The DNA for the CDR3 is TGTGCCAGCAGCGTCCGACTAGCGGGAGAAGCCTACGAGCAGTACTTC.

DNA of the CDR3: TGTGCCAGCAGTCGCGAACTAGTTTTTCTGGAGACCCAGTACTTC. Its protein product is CASSRELVFLETQYF. The chain has TRBV7-9 and TRBJ2-5, with D possibly TRBD2 on 5 matching bases. Germline V gene lookup returns CDR1 SEHNR and CDR2 FQNEAQ (reference sequence). V lost 6 bases to trimming and J lost 5 bases, with 19 bases between them. The CDR3 is made up of 15 amino acids.

The chain has TRBV18 and TRBJ1-1; perhaps TRBD1 as D (5 bases). Deletions cut 3 bases from V and 0 bases from J, with 11 bases between. CDR3 length: 15 amino acids. Germline values: CDR1 KGHSH, CDR2 LQKENI. CDR3 in DNA: TGTGCCAGCTCACCTCCCGGGGGTATGAACACTGAAGCTTTCTTT. Its protein product is CASSPPGGMNTEAFF.

In its sample, this clone was seen a few times. This chain uses TRBV6-5 with TRBJ2-5; the D gene is possibly TRBD2 (6 bases). V lost 4 bases to trimming and J lost 2 bases, with 8 bases between them. CDR3 length: 13 residues. Germline CDR1 is MNHEY and CDR2 is SVGAGI. The CDR3 spells CASSWGEQETQYF. The CDR3 coding sequence is TGTGCCAGCAGTTGGGGGGAACAAGAGACCCAGTACTTC.

A few counts support this clone. The chain uses TRBV28 and TRBJ1-2; 9 bases are shared with TRBD1. V lost 2 bases, J lost 5 bases, and 3 bases stayed unmatched. There are 14 residues in the CDR3. CDR1 and CDR2 from the germline V gene are MDHEN and SYDVKM. In DNA, the CDR3 is TGTGCCAGCAGTTTACCGACAGGGGGGTATGGCTACACCTTC. Residues: CASSLPTGGYGYTF.

This chain uses TRBV15 with TRBJ1-4, with a weak D call TRBD1 (5 bases). The V end lost 0 bases, the J end lost 13 bases, and 15 bases lay between the germline ends. This CDR3 has 14 amino acids. The germline V gene has CDR1 LNHNV and CDR2 YYDKDF (reference sequence). As DNA, the CDR3 is TGTGCCACCAGCAGAGACCCGGGACTCTCGGCACTGTTTTTT. Translated: CATSRDPGLSALFF.

The sample holds a few counts of this clone. CDR3 sequence: CASSSGGVEYEQYF. CDR3 coding DNA: TGTGCCAGCAGCTCCGGCGGTGTGGAGTACGAGCAGTACTTC. The chain joins TRBV5-7 to TRBJ2-7; D remains ambiguous. TRBV5-7 is designated an ORF whose function remains uncertain. V was trimmed by 3 bases and J by 4 bases, leaving 14 bases between them. This CDR3 region has 14 residues.

There are a few counts of this clone. The chain recombines TRBV19 with TRBJ2-1; TRBD2 aligns across 7 bases. The CDR3 length is 15 residues. Trimming cost V 4 bases and J 10 bases; bases outside gene matches: 13. The germline CDR1 and CDR2 sequences are LNHDA and SQIVND (reference sequence). DNA for the CDR3: TGTGCCAGTAGTACTAGAGGACCGGGACTACGGGAGCAGTTCTTC. It encodes CASSTRGPGLREQFF. Together with reference TRBV19 and TRBJ2-1, the CDR3 gives the full variable domain: DGGITQSPKYLFRKEGQNVTLSCEQNLNHDAMYWYRQDPGQGLRLIYYSQIVNDFQKGDIAEGYSVSREKKESFPLTVTSAQKNPTAFYLCASSTRGPGLREQFFGPGTRLTVL.

The V gene is TRBV5-1, the J gene TRBJ2-1; 9 bases align to TRBD2. CDR1 and CDR2 (germline): SGHRS, YFSETQ. After removal of 2 bases from V and 6 bases from J, the junction contained 6 bases not matched to a gene. This CDR3 spans 15 amino acids. In nucleotides, the CDR3 is TGCGCCAGCAGCTTTCCCGGGACTAGCCTCAATGAGCAGTTCTTC. It translates to CASSFPGTSLNEQFF.

This clone appeared a few times. The rearrangement uses TRBV5-1 and TRBJ2-5; TRBD2 agrees at 7 bases. With V trimmed by 0 bases and J by 3 bases, 14 bases remained unmatched. CDR1 is SGHRS, CDR2 YFSETQ, per germline. The CDR3 is made up of 18 amino acids. Here the CDR3 reads CASSLEGAGDDLEETQYF. CDR3 coding DNA: TGCGCCAGCAGCTTGGAAGGTGCGGGGGACGACTTAGAAGAGACCCAGTACTTC.

V is TRBV6-1 and J is TRBJ2-3; TRBD1 matches at 9 bases. J lost 2 bases, V lost 7 bases, and 7 bases had no gene match. Germline lookup yields CDR1 MNHNS and CDR2 SASEGT. The length of the CDR3 is 15 residues. As DNA, the CDR3 is TGTGCCAGCAATCTTGGACAGGGGCCCACAGATACGCAGTATTTT. Translated: CASNLGQGPTDTQYF.

V is TRBV28 and J is TRBJ2-7, with D tentatively TRBD1 (6 bases). Trimming stripped 10 bases from V and 2 bases from J, with 12 bases between. The CDR3 contains 12 residues. In germline, CDR1 is MDHEN, CDR2 SYDVKM. Here the CDR3 reads CATAGTTYEQYF. CDR3 nucleotides: TGTGCCACTGCCGGGACAACCTACGAGCAGTACTTC. Filled out from reference TRBV28 and TRBJ2-7, the complete variable domain reads DVKVTQSSRYLVKRTGEKVFLECVQDMDHENMFWYRQDPGLGLRLIYFSYDVKMKEKGDIPEGYSVSREKKERFSLILESASTNQTSMYLCATAGTTYEQYFGPGTRLTVT.

This clone appeared a few times. The chain has TRBV30 and TRBJ1-1; TRBD1 matches 7 bases. Germline V lookup: CDR1 GTSNPN, CDR2 SVGIG (reference sequence). V was pared by 1 base and J by 5 bases, with 4 bases of the junction left unmatched. The CDR3 length is 13 residues. The CDR3 loop is CAWSGLRGTEAFF. The DNA for the CDR3 is TGTGCCTGGAGTGGGCTCAGGGGGACTGAAGCTTTCTTT. Drawing the rest from reference TRBV30 and TRBJ1-1, the complete variable domain is SQTIHQWPATLVQPVGSPLSLECTVEGTSNPNLYWYRQAAGRGLQLLFYSVGIGQISSEVPQNLSASRPQDRQFILSSKKLLLSDSGFYLCAWSGLRGTEAFFGQGTRLTVV.

This CDR3 is CASSPGVSWGTDTQYF. CDR3 nucleotides: TGCGCCAGCAGCCCGGGGGTGAGCTGGGGCACAGATACGCAGTATTTT. The J gene is TRBJ2-3, the V gene TRBV5-1; D might be TRBD2 (6 bases). CDR1 and CDR2 (germline): SGHRS, YFSETQ. V lost 4 bases and J lost 1, with 16 bases in between. This CDR3 contains 16 residues.

This clone was seen only a few times. This sequence joins TRBV6-5 and TRBJ1-1, with 9 bases lining up with TRBD1. J lost 3 bases, V lost 7 bases, and 6 bases had no gene match. This CDR3 has 14 amino acids. Germline assignment: CDR1 MNHEY and CDR2 SVGAGI. CDR3 residues: CASKGTGWYTEAFF. CDR3 nucleotide sequence: TGTGCCAGCAAGGGGACAGGGTGGTACACTGAAGCTTTCTTT.

The chain joins TRBV11-3 to TRBJ2-3; 10 bases align to TRBD2. CDR1 and CDR2 (germline): SGHNT, YENEEA. J gave up 3 bases and V 7 bases, and 4 bases lay outside the gene matches. The CDR3 has 14 residues. The CDR3 reads CASKREGGTDTQYF. The DNA of the CDR3 is TGTGCCAGCAAGCGGGAGGGCGGGACAGATACGCAGTATTTT.

The CDR3 region has the DNA TGTGCCTGGAGCGCCGGGACAGGGTTTCAAGATACGCAGTATTTT. Translating it yields CAWSAGTGFQDTQYF. J is TRBJ2-3 and V is TRBV30, with 9 positions matching TRBD1. J was trimmed by 5 bases and V by 3 bases; bases with no gene match: 9. Germline V lookup: CDR1 GTSNPN, CDR2 SVGIG (reference sequence). The CDR3 length is 15 residues.

This chain uses TRBV10-3 with TRBJ2-7; 8 bases agree with TRBD2. Germline CDR1 and CDR2: ENHRY and SYGVKD. This CDR3 spans 14 amino acids. V gave up 3 bases and J gave up 5 bases; unmatched junction bases: 6. The CDR3 DNA is TGTGCCATCAGTGAAGCGGGAGTGCAGGACGAGCAGTACTTC. It specifies CAISEAGVQDEQYF.

This clone turned up a few times. The J gene is TRBJ1-5, the V gene TRBV7-8, with a possible D match to TRBD1 (5 bases). The CDR3 covers 16 residues. The V gene lost 5 bases and the J gene lost 2 bases, with 16 bases spanning the gap. Germline CDR1 and CDR2: SGHVS and FQNEAQ. The CDR3 region has the DNA TGTGCCAGCAGCCCGAGCGGGGGGAGCGGCAATCAGCCCCAGCATTTT. As protein: CASSPSGGSGNQPQHF.